The rows below give T cell receptor beta chains drawn from one sample of a study of shared clonotypes between healthy human individuals. The protocol was immunoSEQ multiplex PCR, while the TCRdb copy is restricted to in-frame clones and leaves out a portion. The sample lists nearly 1,000,000 clones, 70% to 85% occurring once. The sample consisted of memory CD4+ T cells sorted from blood. These receptors were collected from a man between 18 and 35 years old in good health. CDR3s include the opening cysteine and the closing phenylalanine or tryptophan. The D gene is left open where the match is weak. Where a row states a size, it is once, few, many or the class of an expanded clone; other rows omit it.

d_gene	abundance	j_gene	v_gene	CDR3nt	CDR3aa
-	-	TRBJ1-3	TRBV2	TGTGCCAGTCTGGTTCCTCGGGGCGGAAACACCATATATTTT	CASLVPRGGNTIYF
-	-	TRBJ2-3	TRBV7-2	TGTGCCAGCAGCAAGGGGGTAGCGGTATTAACAACAGATACGCAGTATTTT	CASSKGVAVLTTDTQYF
TRBD1	-	TRBJ2-2	TRBV5-6	TGTGCCAGCAGCTTTGACAGGGGTGGCACCGGGGAGCTGTTTTTT	CASSFDRGGTGELFF
TRBD1	-	TRBJ2-6	TRBV7-8	TGTGCCAGCAGCCAGAGGGCTTCAGGGGGTACTGGGGCCAACGTCCTGACTTTC	CASSQRASGGTGANVLTF
TRBD1	-	TRBJ1-2	TRBV4-1	TGCGCCAGCAGCCTTCCGGGACAGGGTAGAAGCTATGGCTACACCTTC	CASSLPGQGRSYGYTF
-	few	TRBJ2-7	TRBV5-1	TGCGCCAGCAGCGACAACAGGGCCCCCTACGAGCAGTACTTC	CASSDNRAPYEQYF
-	-	TRBJ2-7	TRBV28	TGTGCCAGCAGACCAAGCCTGGGGGTAGGTTACGAGCAGTACTTC	CASRPSLGVGYEQYF
-	-	TRBJ2-2	TRBV20-1	TGCAGTGCTAGTAGCGGGGAGCTGTTTTTT	CSASSGELFF
-	once	TRBJ1-6	TRBV27	TGTGCCAGCAGTTTAAGCGACAGGAGGAGGTCACCCCTCCACTTT	CASSLSDRRRSPLHF
-	-	TRBJ2-3	TRBV7-8	TGTGCCAGCAGCTTAGTAAAGGGTACGCAGTATTTT	CASSLVKGTQYF
TRBD1	-	TRBJ1-2	TRBV2	TGTGCCAGCACCAGAAACAGGGGTCCTAACTATGGCTACACCTTC	CASTRNRGPNYGYTF
-	-	TRBJ2-7	TRBV18	TGTGCCAGCTCACCCATCGGGACGGGATACTACGAGCAGTACTTC	CASSPIGTGYYEQYF
-	few	TRBJ2-1	TRBV20-1	TGCAGTGCATCTAGGGAGCAGTTCTTC	CSASREQFF
TRBD2	-	TRBJ2-3	TRBV14	TGTGCCAGCAGCCAAGATACCCGGCGGCTAGCGGACACAGATACGCAGTATTTT	CASSQDTRRLADTDTQYF
-	few	TRBJ1-1	TRBV10-3	TGTGCCATCAGTGAGTCGCCTGTAAACACTGAAGCTTTCTTT	CAISESPVNTEAFF
-	few	TRBJ2-5	TRBV19	TGTGCCAGTAGTCCAGACCCGGGAGAGACCCAGTACTTC	CASSPDPGETQYF
TRBD1	once	TRBJ1-2	TRBV18	TGTGCCAGCTCACCACCTAACAGGGGATATGGCTACACCTTC	CASSPPNRGYGYTF
-	-	TRBJ1-1	TRBV19	TGTGCCAGTAGTAAGGATCTAAATAGCAACACTGAAGCTTTCTTT	CASSKDLNSNTEAFF
-	-	TRBJ1-1	TRBV2	TGTGCCAGCGGGGGGGCGCAGGTATTGAACACTGAAGCTTTCTTT	CASGGAQVLNTEAFF
-	once	TRBJ1-5	TRBV6-5	TGTGCCAGCAGTTACGGAGGGGGTGGGCAGCCCCAGCATTTT	CASSYGGGGQPQHF
TRBD2	-	TRBJ2-3	TRBV5-1	TGCGCCAGCAGTGATCGGGGGGCAGATACGCAGTATTTT	CASSDRGADTQYF
-	-	TRBJ2-2	TRBV7-7	TGTGCTAGCAGCTTGAACAGGGCCGGGGAGCTGTTTTTT	CASSLNRAGELFF
-	-	TRBJ2-2	TRBV5-6	TGTGCCAGCAGAAGGACGGTCACCGGGGAGCTGTTTTTT	CASRRTVTGELFF
-	-	TRBJ2-5	TRBV5-1	TGCGCCAGCAGCTTGGGTTGGGAGACCCAGTACTTC	CASSLGWETQYF
-	-	TRBJ2-1	TRBV7-2	TGTGCCAGCAGCCCCGGGACTTGGGGATACAATGAGCAGTTCTTC	CASSPGTWGYNEQFF
-	-	TRBJ2-3	TRBV5-1	TGCGCCAGCAGCCTGGACACAGGGATCGATACGCAGTATTTT	CASSLDTGIDTQYF
TRBD2	few	TRBJ2-7	TRBV18	TGTGCCAGCTCACCCAGCGGGAGTGAACAGTACTTC	CASSPSGSEQYF